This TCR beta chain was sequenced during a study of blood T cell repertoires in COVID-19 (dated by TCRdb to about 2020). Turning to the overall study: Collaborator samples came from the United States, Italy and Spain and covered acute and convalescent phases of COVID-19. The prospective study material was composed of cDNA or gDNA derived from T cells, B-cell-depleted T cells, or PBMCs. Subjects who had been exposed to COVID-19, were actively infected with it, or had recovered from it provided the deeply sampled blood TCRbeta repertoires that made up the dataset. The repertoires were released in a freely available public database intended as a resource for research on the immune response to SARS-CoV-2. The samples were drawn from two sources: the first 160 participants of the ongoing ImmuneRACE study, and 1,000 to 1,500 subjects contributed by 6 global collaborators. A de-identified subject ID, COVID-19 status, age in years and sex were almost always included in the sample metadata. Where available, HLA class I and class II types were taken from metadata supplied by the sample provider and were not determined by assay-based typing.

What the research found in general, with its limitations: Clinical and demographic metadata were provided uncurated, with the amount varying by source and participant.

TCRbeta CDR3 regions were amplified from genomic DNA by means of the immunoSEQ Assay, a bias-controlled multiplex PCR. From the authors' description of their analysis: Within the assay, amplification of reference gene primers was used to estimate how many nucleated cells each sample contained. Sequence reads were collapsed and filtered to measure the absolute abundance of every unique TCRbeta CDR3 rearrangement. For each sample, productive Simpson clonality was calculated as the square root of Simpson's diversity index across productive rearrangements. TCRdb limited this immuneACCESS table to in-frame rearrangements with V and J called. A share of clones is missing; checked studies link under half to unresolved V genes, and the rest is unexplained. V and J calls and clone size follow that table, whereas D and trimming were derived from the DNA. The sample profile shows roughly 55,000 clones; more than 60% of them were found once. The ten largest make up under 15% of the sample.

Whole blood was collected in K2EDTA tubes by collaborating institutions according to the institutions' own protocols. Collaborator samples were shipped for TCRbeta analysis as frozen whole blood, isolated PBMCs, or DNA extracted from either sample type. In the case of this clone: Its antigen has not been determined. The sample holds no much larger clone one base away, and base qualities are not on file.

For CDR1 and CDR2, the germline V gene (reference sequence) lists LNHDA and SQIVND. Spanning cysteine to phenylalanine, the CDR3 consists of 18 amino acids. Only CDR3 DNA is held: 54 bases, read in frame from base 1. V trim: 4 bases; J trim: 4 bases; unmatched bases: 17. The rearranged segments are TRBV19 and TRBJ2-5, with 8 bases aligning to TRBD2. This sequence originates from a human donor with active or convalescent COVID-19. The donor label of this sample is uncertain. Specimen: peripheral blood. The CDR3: CASSTRPLTGGPRETQYF. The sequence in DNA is TGTGCCAGTAGTACCCGACCCCTAACGGGAGGGCCTCGAGAGACCCAGTACTTC. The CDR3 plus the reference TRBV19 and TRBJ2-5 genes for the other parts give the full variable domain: DGGITQSPKYLFRKEGQNVTLSCEQNLNHDAMYWYRQDPGQGLRLIYYSQIVNDFQKGDIAEGYSVSREKKESFPLTVTSAQKNPTAFYLCASSTRPLTGGPRETQYFGPGTRLLVL.